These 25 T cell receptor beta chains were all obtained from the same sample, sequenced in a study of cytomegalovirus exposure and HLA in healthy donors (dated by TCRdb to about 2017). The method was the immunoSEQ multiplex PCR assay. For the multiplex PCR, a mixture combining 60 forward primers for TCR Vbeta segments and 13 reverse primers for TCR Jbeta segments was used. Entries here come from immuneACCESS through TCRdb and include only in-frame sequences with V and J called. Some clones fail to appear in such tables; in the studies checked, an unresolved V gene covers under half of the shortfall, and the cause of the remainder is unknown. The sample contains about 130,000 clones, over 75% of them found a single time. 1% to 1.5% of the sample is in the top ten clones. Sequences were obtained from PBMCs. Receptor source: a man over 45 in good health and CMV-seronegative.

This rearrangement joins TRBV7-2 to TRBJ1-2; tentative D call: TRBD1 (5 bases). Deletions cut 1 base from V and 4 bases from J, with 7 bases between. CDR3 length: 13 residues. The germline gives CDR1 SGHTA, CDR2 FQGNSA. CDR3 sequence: CASSLGQGYGYTF. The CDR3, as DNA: TGTGCCAGCAGCTTAGGCCAGGGCTATGGCTACACCTTC.

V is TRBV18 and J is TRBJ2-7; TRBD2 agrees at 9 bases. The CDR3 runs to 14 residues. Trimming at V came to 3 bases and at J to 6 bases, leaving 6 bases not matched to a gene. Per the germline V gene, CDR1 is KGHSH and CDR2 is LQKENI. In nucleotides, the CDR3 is TGTGCCAGCTCACCTGGGACTAGCTTCCGCGAGCAGTACTTC. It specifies CASSPGTSFREQYF.

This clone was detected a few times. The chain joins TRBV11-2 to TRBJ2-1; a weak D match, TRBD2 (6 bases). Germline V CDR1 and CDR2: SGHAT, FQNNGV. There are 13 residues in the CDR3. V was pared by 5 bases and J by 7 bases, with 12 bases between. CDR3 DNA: TGTGCCAGCAGCCCAAGCCGGGGGAATGAGCAGTTCTTC. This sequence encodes CASSPSRGNEQFF. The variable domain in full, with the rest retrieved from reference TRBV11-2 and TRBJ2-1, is EAGVAQSPRYKIIEKRQSVAFWCNPISGHATLYWYQQILGQGPKLLIQFQNNGVVDDSQLPKDRFSAERLKGVDSTLKIQPAKLEDSAVYLCASSPSRGNEQFFGPGTRLTVL.

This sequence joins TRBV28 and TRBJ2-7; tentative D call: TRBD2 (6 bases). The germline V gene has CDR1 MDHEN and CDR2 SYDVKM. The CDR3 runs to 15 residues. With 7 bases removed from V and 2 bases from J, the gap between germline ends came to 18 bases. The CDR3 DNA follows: TGTGCCAGCACCCCTAGGTCTAGCGCACCCTACGAGCAGTACTTC. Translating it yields CASTPRSSAPYEQYF. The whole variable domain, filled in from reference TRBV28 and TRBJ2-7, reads DVKVTQSSRYLVKRTGEKVFLECVQDMDHENMFWYRQDPGLGLRLIYFSYDVKMKEKGDIPEGYSVSREKKERFSLILESASTNQTSMYLCASTPRSSAPYEQYFGPGTRLTVT.

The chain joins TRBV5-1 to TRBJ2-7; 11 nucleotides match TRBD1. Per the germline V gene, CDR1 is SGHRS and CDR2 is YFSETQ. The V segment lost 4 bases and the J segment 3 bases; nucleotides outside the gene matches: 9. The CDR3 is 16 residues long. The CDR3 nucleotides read TGCGCCAGCAGCCCTGGTGGACAGGGGGCACTCTACGAGCAGTACTTC. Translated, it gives CASSPGGQGALYEQYF.

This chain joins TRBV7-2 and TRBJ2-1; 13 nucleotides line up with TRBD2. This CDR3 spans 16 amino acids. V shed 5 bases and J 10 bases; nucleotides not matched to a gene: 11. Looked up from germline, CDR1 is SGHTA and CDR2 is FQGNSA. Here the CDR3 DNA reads TGTGCCAGCAGCAGCGGGGGACTAGCGGGGTCCGTCGAGCAGTTCTTC. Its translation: CASSSGGLAGSVEQFF. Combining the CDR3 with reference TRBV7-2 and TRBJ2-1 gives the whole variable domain GAGVSQSPSNKVTEKGKDVELRCDPISGHTALYWYRQSLGQGLEFLIYFQGNSAPDKSGLPSDRFSAERTGGSVSTLTIQRTQQEDSAVYLCASSSGGLAGSVEQFFGPGTRLTVL.

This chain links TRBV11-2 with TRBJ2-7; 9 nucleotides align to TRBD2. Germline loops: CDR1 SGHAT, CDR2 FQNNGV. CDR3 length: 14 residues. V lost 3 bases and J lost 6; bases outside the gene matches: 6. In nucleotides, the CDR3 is TGTGCCAGCAGCTTGGGTAGCGGGAGTGCCGAGCAGTACTTC. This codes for CASSLGSGSAEQYF.

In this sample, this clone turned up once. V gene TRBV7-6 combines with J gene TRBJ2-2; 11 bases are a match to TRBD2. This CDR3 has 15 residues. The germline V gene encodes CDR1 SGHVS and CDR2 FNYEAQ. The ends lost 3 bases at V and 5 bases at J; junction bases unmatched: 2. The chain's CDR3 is CASSLIAGGTGELFF. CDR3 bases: TGTGCCAGCAGCTTGATAGCGGGAGGGACCGGGGAGCTGTTTTTT.

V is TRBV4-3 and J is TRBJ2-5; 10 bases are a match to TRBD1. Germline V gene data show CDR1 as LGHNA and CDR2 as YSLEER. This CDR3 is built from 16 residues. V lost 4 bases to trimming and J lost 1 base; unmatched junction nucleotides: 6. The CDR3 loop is CASSPRQGAIQETQYF. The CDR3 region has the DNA TGCGCCAGCAGCCCTAGACAGGGGGCGATCCAAGAGACCCAGTACTTC.

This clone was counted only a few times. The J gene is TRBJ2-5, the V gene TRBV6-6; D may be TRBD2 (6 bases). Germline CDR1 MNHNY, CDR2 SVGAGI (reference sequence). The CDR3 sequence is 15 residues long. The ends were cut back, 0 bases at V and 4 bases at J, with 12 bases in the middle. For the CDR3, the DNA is TGTGCCAGCAGTTACTCGTCGGAGGGGCGAGAGACCCAGTACTTC. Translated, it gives CASSYSSEGRETQYF.

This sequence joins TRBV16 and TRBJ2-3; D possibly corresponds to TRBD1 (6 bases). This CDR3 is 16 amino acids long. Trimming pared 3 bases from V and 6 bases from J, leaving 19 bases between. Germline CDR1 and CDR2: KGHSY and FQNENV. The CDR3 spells CASSQLQGQKGDTQYF. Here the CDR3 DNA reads TGTGCCAGCAGCCAGCTCCAGGGACAAAAAGGGGATACGCAGTATTTT. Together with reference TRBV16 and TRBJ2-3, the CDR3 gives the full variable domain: GEEVAQTPKHLVRGEGQKAKLYCAPIKGHSYVFWYQQVLKNEFKFLISFQNENVFDETGMPKERFSAKCLPNSPCSLEIQATKLEDSAVYFCASSQLQGQKGDTQYFGPGTRLTVL.

As DNA, the CDR3 is TGTGCCAGCAGGTTGGACAGGGTAAATCAGCCCCAGCATTTT. Translated: CASRLDRVNQPQHF. The rearrangement uses TRBV6-1 and TRBJ1-5; 8 positions agree with TRBD1. CDR1 MNHNS and CDR2 SASEGT come from the germline V gene. The CDR3 length is 14 residues. The V segment lost 6 bases and the J segment 4 bases; nucleotides outside the gene matches: 5.

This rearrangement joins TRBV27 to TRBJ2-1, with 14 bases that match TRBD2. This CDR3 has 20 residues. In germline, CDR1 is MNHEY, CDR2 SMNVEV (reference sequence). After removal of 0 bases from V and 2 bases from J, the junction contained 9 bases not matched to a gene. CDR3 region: CASSLSGLAGGSRAYNEQFF. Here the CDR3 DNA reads TGTGCCAGCAGTTTATCCGGACTAGCGGGAGGTAGTAGGGCCTACAATGAGCAGTTCTTC.

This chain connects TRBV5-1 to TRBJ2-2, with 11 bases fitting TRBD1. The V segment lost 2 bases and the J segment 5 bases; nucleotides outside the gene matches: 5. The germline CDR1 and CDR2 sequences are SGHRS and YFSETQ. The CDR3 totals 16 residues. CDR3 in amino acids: CASSFTGTGGTGELFF. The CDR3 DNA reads TGCGCCAGCAGCTTTACCGGGACAGGGGGAACCGGGGAGCTGTTTTTT.

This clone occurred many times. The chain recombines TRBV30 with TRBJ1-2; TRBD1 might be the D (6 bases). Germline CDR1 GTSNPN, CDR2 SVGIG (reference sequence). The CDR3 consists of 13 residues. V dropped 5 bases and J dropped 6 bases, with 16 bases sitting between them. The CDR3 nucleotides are TGTGCCTGGCACAGGGATCGACCTAATGGCTACACCTTC. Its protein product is CAWHRDRPNGYTF.

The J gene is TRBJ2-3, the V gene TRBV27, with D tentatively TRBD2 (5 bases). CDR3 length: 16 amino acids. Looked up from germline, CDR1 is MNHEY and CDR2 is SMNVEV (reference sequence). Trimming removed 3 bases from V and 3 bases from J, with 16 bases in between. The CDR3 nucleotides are TGTGCCAGCAGTTTTAGGGCCGGGATGAGGACAGATACGCAGTATTTT. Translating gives CASSFRAGMRTDTQYF.

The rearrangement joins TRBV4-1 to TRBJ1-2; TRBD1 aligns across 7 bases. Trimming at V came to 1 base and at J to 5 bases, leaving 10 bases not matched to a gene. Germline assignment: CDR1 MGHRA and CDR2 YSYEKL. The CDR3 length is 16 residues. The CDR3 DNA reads TGCGCCAGCAGCCAAGGGAGACAGGGTGGTTTTTATGGCTACACCTTC. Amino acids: CASSQGRQGGFYGYTF.

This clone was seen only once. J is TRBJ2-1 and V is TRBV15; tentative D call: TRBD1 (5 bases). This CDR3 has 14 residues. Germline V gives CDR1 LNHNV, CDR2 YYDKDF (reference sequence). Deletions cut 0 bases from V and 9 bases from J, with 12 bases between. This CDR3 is CATSRDRATGEQFF. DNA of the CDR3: TGTGCCACCAGCAGAGATCGGGCCACAGGTGAGCAGTTCTTC.

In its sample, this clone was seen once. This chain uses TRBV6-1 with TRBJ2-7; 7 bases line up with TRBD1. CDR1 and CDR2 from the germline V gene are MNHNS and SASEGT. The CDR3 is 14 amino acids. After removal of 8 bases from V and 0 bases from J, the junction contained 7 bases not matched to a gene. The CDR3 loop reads CASLDDRASYEQYF. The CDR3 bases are TGTGCCAGCCTTGACGACAGGGCCTCCTACGAGCAGTACTTC.

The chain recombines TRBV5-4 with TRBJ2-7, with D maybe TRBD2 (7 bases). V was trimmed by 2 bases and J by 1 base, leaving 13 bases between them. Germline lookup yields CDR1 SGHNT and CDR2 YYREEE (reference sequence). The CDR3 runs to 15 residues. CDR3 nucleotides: TGTGCCAGCAGCTTAGGGGGGGGTGGTTCCTACGAGCAGTACTTC. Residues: CASSLGGGGSYEQYF.

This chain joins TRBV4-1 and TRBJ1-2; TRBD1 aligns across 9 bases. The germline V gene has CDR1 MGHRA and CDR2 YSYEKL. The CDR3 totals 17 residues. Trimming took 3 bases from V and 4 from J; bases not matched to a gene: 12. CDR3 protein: CASSHNPQGAGGYGYTF. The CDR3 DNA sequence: TGCGCCAGCAGCCATAACCCACAGGGGGCTGGAGGCTATGGCTACACCTTC.

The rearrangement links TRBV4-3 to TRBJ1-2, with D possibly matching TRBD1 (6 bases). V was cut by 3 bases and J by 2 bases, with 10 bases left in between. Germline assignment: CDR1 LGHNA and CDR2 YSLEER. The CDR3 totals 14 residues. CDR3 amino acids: CASSQDSGNYGYTF. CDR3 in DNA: TGCGCCAGCAGCCAGGACAGTGGGAACTATGGCTACACCTTC.

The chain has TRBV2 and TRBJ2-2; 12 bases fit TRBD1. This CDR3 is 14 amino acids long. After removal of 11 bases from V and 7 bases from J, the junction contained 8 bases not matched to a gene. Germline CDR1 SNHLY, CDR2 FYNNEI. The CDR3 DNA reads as TGTGCCTCCCGGGGACAGGGGGCGAACGGGGAGCTGTTTTTT. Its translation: CASRGQGANGELFF.

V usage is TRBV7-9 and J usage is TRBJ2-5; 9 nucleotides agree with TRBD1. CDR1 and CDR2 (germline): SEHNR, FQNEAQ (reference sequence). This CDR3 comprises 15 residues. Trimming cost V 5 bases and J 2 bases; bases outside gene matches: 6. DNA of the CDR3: TGTGCCAGCAGCCTGACCGGACAGGGGCAAGAGACCCAGTACTTC. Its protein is CASSLTGQGQETQYF.

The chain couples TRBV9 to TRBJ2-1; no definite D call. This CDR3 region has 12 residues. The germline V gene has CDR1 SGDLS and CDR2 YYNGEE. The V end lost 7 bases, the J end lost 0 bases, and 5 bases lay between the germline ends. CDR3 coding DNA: TGTGCCAGCGGTAGCTCCTACAATGAGCAGTTCTTC. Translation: CASGSSYNEQFF. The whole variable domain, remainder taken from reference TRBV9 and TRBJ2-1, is DSGVTQTPKHLITATGQRVTLRCSPRSGDLSVYWYQQSLDQGLQFLIQYYNGEERAKGNILERFSAQQFPDLHSELNLSSLELGDSALYFCASGSSYNEQFFGPGTRLTVL.